These T cell receptor beta chains were read from a single sample in a study of graft-versus-host responses after intestinal transplantation. Sequencing was performed with immunoSEQ multiplex PCR; in TCRdb, only in-frame clones are kept and a portion is missing. This table has under 2,000 clones, about 90% appearing once. The sequencing here drew on ileum tissue, taken nearly 70 days after transplant. The receptors come from a human patient who received an intestinal transplant, so some T cells may come from the graft donor. Each CDR3 is given with its conserved first and last residue. D genes are given only for firm matches. The listing skips clone size in some rows; elsewhere it reads once, few, many or a size class.

V: TRBV27; J: TRBJ1-6; size: NA; D: TRBD1; length: 13; CDR3: CASSHRGRSPLHF; DNA: TGTGCCAGCAGTCACAGGGGTCGGTCACCCCTCCACTTT
V: TRBV5-1; J: TRBJ1-3; size: few; D: TRBD1; length: 15; CDR3: CASSYRTGSGNTIYF; DNA: TGCGCCAGCAGCTACCGGACAGGGTCAGGAAACACCATATATTTT
V: TRBV7-9; J: TRBJ2-7; size: NA; D: NA; length: 18; CDR3: CASSLTSTGLYRTYEQYF; DNA: TGTGCCAGCAGCTTAACTTCTACCGGGTTGTATCGGACCTACGAGCAGTACTTC
V: TRBV30; J: TRBJ1-3; size: NA; D: TRBD1; length: 20; CDR3: CAWSAYRDRGLLISGNTIYF; DNA: TGTGCCTGGAGTGCCTACCGGGACAGGGGGCTACTAATCTCTGGAAACACCATATATTTT
V: TRBV4-2; J: TRBJ2-3; size: NA; D: NA; length: 16; CDR3: CASSQVALDSTDTQYF; DNA: TGTGCCAGCAGCCAAGTTGCTTTAGATAGCACAGATACGCAGTATTTT
V: TRBV7-2; J: TRBJ1-2; size: NA; D: NA; length: 13; CDR3: CASSPPSGNGYTF; DNA: TGTGCCAGCAGCCCCCCAAGCGGAAATGGCTACACCTTC
V: TRBV7-9; J: TRBJ2-7; size: NA; D: NA; length: 12; CDR3: CASSSSIYEQYF; DNA: TGTGCCAGCAGCTCAAGCATCTACGAGCAGTACTTC
V: TRBV6-5; J: TRBJ1-5; size: NA; D: NA; length: 14; CDR3: CASSYSRMNQPQHF; DNA: TGTGCCAGCAGTTACTCGAGGATGAATCAGCCCCAGCATTTT
V: TRBV4-2; J: TRBJ1-1; size: once; D: NA; length: 13; CDR3: CASSQHAGTEAFF; DNA: TGTGCCAGCAGCCAACACGCAGGGACTGAAGCTTTCTTT
V: TRBV7-7; J: TRBJ2-7; size: NA; D: TRBD1; length: 14; CDR3: CASSPGTGGYEQYF; DNA: TGTGCCAGCAGCCCCGGGACAGGGGGCTACGAGCAGTACTTC
V: TRBV5-1; J: TRBJ2-5; size: NA; D: TRBD2; length: 13; CDR3: CASSFGLEETQYF; DNA: TGCGCCAGCAGCTTCGGACTAGAGGAGACCCAGTACTTC
V: TRBV18; J: TRBJ2-5; size: NA; D: NA; length: 14; CDR3: CASSGDFGGETQYF; DNA: TGTGCCAGCTCGGGGGATTTCGGGGGAGAGACCCAGTACTTC
V: TRBV30; J: TRBJ2-5; size: NA; D: TRBD2; length: 12; CDR3: CAWTGRDETQYF; DNA: TGTGCCTGGACGGGGAGGGATGAGACCCAGTACTTC